A selection of T cell receptor beta chains follows, all from one sample in a study of blood T cell repertoires in COVID-19. TCRdb's copy holds only in-frame clones and misses some; the assay was immunoSEQ multiplex PCR. The sample includes 150,000 to 200,000 clones, roughly 84% of them seen just once. The sample taken for sequencing was peripheral blood. Receptors originate from a woman of 80 years or more with active or convalescent COVID-19. Both conserved end residues are part of each CDR3. The order of the fields is V gene, CDR3 length, D gene, clone size, J gene, CDR3 DNA, CDR3 protein. The D gene is left open where the match is weak. Size tells how often a clone was seen (once, few, many) or the class of an expanded clone, and some rows leave it out.

TRBV5-1,14,.,.,TRBJ2-7,TGCGCCAGCAGCACAGAGAGCCTGGCCTACGAGCAGTACTTC,CASSTESLAYEQYF
TRBV3-1/TRBV3-2,15,.,.,TRBJ1-1,TGTGCCAGCAGCCAAGAACGGGGTATGACCACTGAAGCTTTCTTT,CASSQERGMTTEAFF
TRBV4-3,15,TRBD1,.,TRBJ1-1,TGCGCCAGCAGCCAAGGGGACAGTTCGGGAGCTGAAGCTTTCTTT,CASSQGDSSGAEAFF
TRBV2,13,.,.,TRBJ1-1,TGTGCCAGCAATTTACAGAGATCCCATGAAGCTTTCTTT,CASNLQRSHEAFF
TRBV19,13,.,.,TRBJ2-4,TGTGCCTCAAAGTCCACGGGGTTAAACATTCAGTACTTC,CASKSTGLNIQYF
TRBV19,18,.,.,TRBJ2-5,TGTGCCAGTAGTATCCCAGGCCGTACCCTCTTTGACCAAGAGACCCAGTACTTC,CASSIPGRTLFDQETQYF
TRBV11-2,15,.,.,TRBJ2-3,TGTGCCAGCAGCACAACCCGGGGAGCCACAGATACGCAGTATTTT,CASSTTRGATDTQYF
TRBV13,14,.,.,TRBJ1-1,TGTGCCAGCAGCCCGGACAGACTGAACACTGAAGCTTTCTTT,CASSPDRLNTEAFF
TRBV4-1,15,.,.,TRBJ2-5,TGCGCCAGCAGCCAAAGGCTAGCGCTGGGGGAGACCCAGTACTTC,CASSQRLALGETQYF
TRBV10-3,17,TRBD1,.,TRBJ2-1,TGTGCCATCAGTGGCATAGGTTCAGGGGGCCGCTACAATGAGCAGTTCTTC,CAISGIGSGGRYNEQFF
TRBV6-5,14,TRBD2,.,TRBJ2-5,TGTGCCAGCAGTCGTAGCGGGGTACAAGAGACCCAGTACTTC,CASSRSGVQETQYF
TRBV6-1,15,.,.,TRBJ1-1,TGTGCCAGCAGTGAACATGCCCCAGAGGGAACTGAAGCTTTCTTT,CASSEHAPEGTEAFF
TRBV30,14,TRBD1,.,TRBJ1-3,TGTGCCTGGAGTGTACAGGGGGTTGGAAACACCATATATTTT,CAWSVQGVGNTIYF
TRBV19,15,.,.,TRBJ2-3,TGTGCCAGTAGTATCGACTTGGTTTCCGGAGATACGCAGTATTTT,CASSIDLVSGDTQYF
TRBV29-1,14,.,.,TRBJ2-7,TGCAGCGTTGAAGGATGGACTGGAGGCAACGAGCAGTACTTC,CSVEGWTGGNEQYF
TRBV14,14,TRBD1,.,TRBJ2-7,TGTGCCAGCAGCCGGGACAGGGACTCCTACGAGCAGTACTTC,CASSRDRDSYEQYF
TRBV5-1,14,.,once,TRBJ1-3,TGCGCCAGCAGCTTGGGGAGCTCTGGAAACACCATATATTTT,CASSLGSSGNTIYF
TRBV5-6,13,TRBD2,.,TRBJ2-7,TGTGCCAGCAGCTTGGCGGGAGGTAACGAGCAGTACTTC,CASSLAGGNEQYF
TRBV12-3/TRBV12-4,12,TRBD1,.,TRBJ1-2,TGTGCCAGCAGTTGGGGGACAGGTGGCTACACCTTC,CASSWGTGGYTF
TRBV3-1/TRBV3-2,17,.,.,TRBJ2-4,TGTGCCAGCAGCCCCTCCACTCAGGGGTGGGCCAAAAACATTCAGTACTTC,CASSPSTQGWAKNIQYF
TRBV7-8,16,.,.,TRBJ1-2,TGTGCCAGCAGCTTAGGGAAAGGAGAGAGCGACTATGGCTACACCTTC,CASSLGKGESDYGYTF
TRBV4-1,15,TRBD1,once,TRBJ2-7,TGCGCCAGCAGCCCCGGACAGGGCCCTATCTACGAGCAGTACTTC,CASSPGQGPIYEQYF
TRBV6-1,16,.,few,TRBJ1-2,TGTGCCAGCAGTGATTATGGGGCCCAGGGTAACTATGGCTACACCTTC,CASSDYGAQGNYGYTF
TRBV7-2,15,TRBD1,.,TRBJ2-1,TGTGCCAGCAGCGAACGTAGGGACAGTTACAATGAGCAGTTCTTC,CASSERRDSYNEQFF
TRBV29-1,15,TRBD1,.,TRBJ1-6,TGCAGCGTTCGCGCCTCCGGGACAGTCGGGTCACCCCTCCACTTT,CSVRASGTVGSPLHF
TRBV7-9,14,TRBD1,.,TRBJ1-2,TGTGCCAGCAGCCCTCGACAGGGGGCGTATGGCTACACCTTC,CASSPRQGAYGYTF
TRBV16,17,.,.,TRBJ2-4,TGTGCCAGCAGCCCACGGGGAGGTGATCTAGCCAAAAACATTCAGTACTTC,CASSPRGGDLAKNIQYF
TRBV4-1,13,.,.,TRBJ1-1,TGCGCCAGCAGGGATCAGGAGAACACTGAAGCTTTCTTT,CASRDQENTEAFF
TRBV7-9,15,TRBD1,.,TRBJ1-6,TGTGCCAGCAGCTTAGGAGGGACAGAAAATTCACCCCTCCACTTT,CASSLGGTENSPLHF
TRBV6-5,16,.,.,TRBJ1-3,TGTGCCAGCAGTTTTACGGGGGGGTTTTCTGGAAACACCATATATTTT,CASSFTGGFSGNTIYF
TRBV7-2,15,TRBD1,.,TRBJ2-3,TGTGCCAGCAGCTTTGGGACAGTTAGCACAGATACGCAGTATTTT,CASSFGTVSTDTQYF
TRBV24-1,15,TRBD1,.,TRBJ2-2,TGTGCCACCAGTACGGGACAGGGGAACACCGGGGAGCTGTTTTTT,CATSTGQGNTGELFF
TRBV3-1/TRBV3-2,14,.,.,TRBJ1-1,TGTGCCAGCAGTGATAGACAGATGAACACTGAAGCTTTCTTT,CASSDRQMNTEAFF
TRBV6-6,14,TRBD1,.,TRBJ2-7,TGTGCCAGCAGGGGACAGGGACTCTCCTACGAGCAGTACTTC,CASRGQGLSYEQYF
TRBV19,15,.,.,TRBJ1-4,TGTGCCAGTAGTACCGCGGGACTCAGTAATGAAAAACTGTTTTTT,CASSTAGLSNEKLFF
TRBV5-1,15,TRBD2,.,TRBJ2-5,TGCGCCAGCAGCTTCGTAGCGGGGGGAGGTGAGACCCAGTACTTC,CASSFVAGGGETQYF
TRBV5-4,16,TRBD1,few,TRBJ1-3,TGTGCCAGCAGCTTGGGACAGGGTCGCTCTGGAAACACCATATATTTT,CASSLGQGRSGNTIYF
TRBV28,14,.,.,TRBJ1-1,TGTGCCAGCAGCCGAATGGGGGGGAACACTGAAGCTTTCTTT,CASSRMGGNTEAFF
TRBV5-5,13,TRBD1,.,TRBJ2-7,TGTGCCAGCAGCTTTGGGACAGGGGGCGAGCAGTACTTC,CASSFGTGGEQYF
TRBV29-1,12,TRBD1,.,TRBJ1-1,TGCAGCGCCGACAGGGGGTCCTCTGAAGCTTTCTTT,CSADRGSSEAFF
TRBV19,14,.,.,TRBJ1-1,TGTGCCAGTAGTCTAGGTCAGGGTAACACTGAAGCTTTCTTT,CASSLGQGNTEAFF
TRBV7-2,14,.,.,TRBJ2-1,TGTGCCAGCAGCTTGACGACAGTGGGGAATGAGCAGTTCTTC,CASSLTTVGNEQFF
TRBV18,18,.,.,TRBJ1-6,TGTGCCAGCTCACCACAGGAGGGCTCACTCCGAAGTAATTCACCCCTCCACTTT,CASSPQEGSLRSNSPLHF
TRBV4-3,16,.,.,TRBJ2-3,TGCGCCAGCAGCCAACAAATAGCAGCTAGCACAGATACGCAGTATTTT,CASSQQIAASTDTQYF
TRBV2,15,.,once,TRBJ1-5,TGTGCCAGCAGGAGGGGGGGTCAGGACAATCAGCCCCAGCATTTT,CASRRGGQDNQPQHF
TRBV11-3,16,TRBD1,.,TRBJ1-4,TGTGCCAGCAGCTCCTCGCCAGGGGGAGTAAATGAAAAACTGTTTTTT,CASSSSPGGVNEKLFF
TRBV14,15,TRBD1,.,TRBJ2-7,TGTGCCAGCAGTCTTACCGGGACAGCCTTGGGCGAGCAGTACTTC,CASSLTGTALGEQYF
TRBV19,13,TRBD2,.,TRBJ2-5,TGTGCCAGTAGGATGCGGGGGGGAGAGACCCAGTACTTC,CASRMRGGETQYF
TRBV12-3/TRBV12-4,12,TRBD1,.,TRBJ1-2,TGTGCCAGCAGTTTAGGGACAGGCGGCTACACCTTC,CASSLGTGGYTF
TRBV11-1,13,.,.,TRBJ1-2,TGTGCCAGCAGCTGGGACAAAAACTATGGCTACACCTTC,CASSWDKNYGYTF
TRBV7-2,18,TRBD2,.,TRBJ2-3,TGTGCCAGCAGACGCTCGGGACTAGCGGGGGGGCGGACAGATACGCAGTATTTT,CASRRSGLAGGRTDTQYF
TRBV9,16,.,few,TRBJ2-2,TGTGCCAGCAGCCCTCGTGGGGGCGCGAACACCGGGGAGCTGTTTTTT,CASSPRGGANTGELFF
TRBV6-5,14,.,.,TRBJ2-2,TGTGCCAGCAGTATCCACTCGAACACCGGGGAGCTGTTTTTT,CASSIHSNTGELFF
TRBV6-5,13,TRBD2,few,TRBJ2-7,TGTGCCAGCAATAGCGGGGGGGCCTACGAGCAGTACTTC,CASNSGGAYEQYF
TRBV10-3,14,TRBD1,.,TRBJ1-1,TGTGCCATCAGTCCCGACAGGGGGGGGACTGAAGCTTTCTTT,CAISPDRGGTEAFF